This T cell receptor beta chain comes out of a study of blood T cell repertoires in COVID-19. Study overall: Both acute and convalescent COVID-19 samples were obtained from the United States, Italy and Spain. The cDNA or gDNA used as material had been derived from T cells, B-cell-depleted T cells, or PBMCs.

Authors' methods: Using reference gene primer amplification, nucleated cell counts were estimated. Only in-frame clones appear in the TCRdb table, and some are missing; sequencing was by immunoSEQ multiplex PCR. The DNA gave D and trimming, while V, J and clone size come from that table. The repertoire holds fewer than 120,000 clones, with 76% as singletons. V dropped 2 bases and J dropped 4 bases, with 18 bases sitting between them. The CDR3 is made up of 17 amino acids. CDR1 is SGHNT and CDR2 is YYREEE in the germline V gene (reference sequence). The chain is built from TRBV5-4 and TRBJ2-2, with D possibly matching TRBD1 (6 bases). The sequenced sample consisted of peripheral blood. This sequence originates from a woman over 75 with acute or convalescent COVID-19. The CDR3 nucleotides read TGTGCCAGCAGCTTTAGTGGCAGGGGCCTTGGCACCGGGGAGCTGTTTTTT. It encodes CASSFSGRGLGTGELFF.